The 10 T cell receptor beta chains presented below share a single source sample, sequenced in a study of blood T cell repertoires in COVID-19 (dated by TCRdb to the early 2020s). Preparation of the library involved the immunoSEQ multiplex PCR assay. This is the immuneACCESS table as TCRdb keeps it, with only in-frame sequences that have V and J called. A part of the clones is gone; compared with another copy, unresolved V genes explain less than half, and the rest is unexplained. The sample yields under 95,000 clones; about 80% were counted once. Of the sample, about 2% is held by the ten largest clones. Sequences were obtained from peripheral blood. These receptors were taken from a woman in her 70s with acute or convalescent COVID-19.

The chain couples TRBV28 to TRBJ1-2; D unclear. V was cut by 8 bases and J by 0 bases, with 10 bases left in between. CDR3 length: 13 amino acids. CDR1 MDHEN and CDR2 SYDVKM come from the germline V gene. CDR3 DNA sequence: TGTGCCAGCGGAGATTCAGCTAACTATGGCTACACCTTC. Translation: CASGDSANYGYTF.

V usage is TRBV29-1 and J usage is TRBJ1-1; D possibly corresponds to TRBD1 (5 bases). Trimming removed 3 bases from V and 10 bases from J, with 18 bases in between. The CDR3 is 13 amino acids. Per germline, CDR1 SQVTM and CDR2 ANQGSEA. CDR3 sequence (DNA): TGCAGCGTTGAGGGACTCACGGGCTCCCGAGCTTTCTTT. It specifies CSVEGLTGSRAFF.

Only a few counts were recorded for this clone. V gene TRBV2 combines with J gene TRBJ1-4; tentatively, D is TRBD1 (5 bases). The V end lost 3 bases, the J end lost 7 bases, and 15 bases lay between the germline ends. Per germline, CDR1 SNHLY and CDR2 FYNNEI. This CDR3 is 15 amino acids long. For the CDR3, the DNA is TGTGCCAGCAGTGATATAGGGGCGCGTTCTGAAAAACTGTTTTTT. It yields the protein CASSDIGARSEKLFF.

The chain joins TRBV30 to TRBJ2-2, with TRBD1 identical over 8 bases. Germline V CDR1 and CDR2: GTSNPN, SVGIG (reference sequence). J was trimmed by 4 bases and V by 4 bases; bases with no gene match: 8. CDR3 length: 15 amino acids. The CDR3 reads CAWMTGTGPTGELFF. Written as DNA, the CDR3 is TGTGCCTGGATGACCGGGACAGGACCCACCGGGGAGCTGTTTTTT.

The rearrangement joins TRBV7-9 to TRBJ1-1; weak D call: TRBD1 (6 bases). Trimming cost V 3 bases and J 2 bases, with 7 bases left between them. CDR3 length equals 13 residues. Germline CDR1 reads SEHNR; CDR2 reads FQNEAQ (reference sequence). The CDR3 DNA reads TGTGCCAGCAGCTTGGACAGAAACACTGAAGCTTTCTTT. Protein sequence: CASSLDRNTEAFF.

The chain couples TRBV18 to TRBJ2-3; 8 nucleotides match TRBD1. V shed 4 bases, J shed 6 bases, and the junction held 3 bases outside the gene matches. Germline V gene data show CDR1 as KGHSH and CDR2 as LQKENI. The CDR3 length is 13 residues. CDR3 DNA sequence: TGTGCCAGCTCACGCCACAGGGGGGATACGCAGTATTTT. It specifies CASSRHRGDTQYF.

The chain is built from TRBV11-3 and TRBJ1-6; a weak D match, TRBD1 (6 bases). The V end was cut by 3 bases, the J end by 10 bases, with 13 bases between. Per the germline V gene, CDR1 is SGHNT and CDR2 is YENEEA. The CDR3 spans 14 residues. The CDR3 here is CASSFSSGDSPLHF. CDR3 nucleotides: TGTGCCAGCAGCTTTAGTTCAGGGGACTCACCCCTCCACTTT.

J is TRBJ1-4 and V is TRBV3-1 (or the pseudogene TRBV3-2); the D gene is possibly TRBD1 (5 bases). This CDR3 is 15 amino acids long. Germline V CDR1 and CDR2: LGHDT, YNNKEL (reference sequence). The V and J ends lost 6 bases and 6 bases respectively, with 17 bases between them. CDR3 sequence reads: CASRKAGGVDEKLFF. As DNA, the CDR3 is TGTGCCAGCAGGAAAGCTGGGGGGGTGGATGAAAAACTGTTTTTT.

The chain uses TRBV7-3 and TRBJ2-2, with D tentatively TRBD2 (6 bases). This CDR3 has 18 amino acids. Trimming stripped 5 bases from V and 7 bases from J, with 26 bases between. The germline V gene has CDR1 SGHTA and CDR2 FQGTGA. The CDR3, as DNA: TGTGCCAGCAGCCCCCGCTTAACGGGGGTGGGTTTCGGCGGGGAGCTGTTTTTT. Protein product: CASSPRLTGVGFGGELFF. Together with reference TRBV7-3 and TRBJ2-2, the CDR3 gives the full variable domain: GAGVSQTPSNKVTEKGKYVELRCDPISGHTALYWYRQSLGQGPEFLIYFQGTGAADDSGLPNDRFFAVRPEGSVSTLKIQRTERGDSAVYLCASSPRLTGVGFGGELFFGEGSRLTVL.

The V gene is TRBV3-1 (or the pseudogene TRBV3-2), the J gene TRBJ1-2; maybe TRBD1 (5 bases). The CDR3 is made up of 14 amino acids. The V and J ends lost 3 bases and 2 bases respectively, with 10 bases between them. Germline lookup yields CDR1 LGHDT and CDR2 YNNKEL (reference sequence). CDR3 residues: CASSQIQVNYGYTF. CDR3 nucleotide sequence: TGTGCCAGCAGCCAGATACAGGTCAACTATGGCTACACCTTC.